This T cell receptor (beta chain) stems from a study of blood T cell repertoires in COVID-19. Background on the study: Both acute and convalescent COVID-19 samples were obtained from the United States, Italy and Spain.

Cohorts were assigned according to the clinical history that participants reported. The recovered donors of Cohort 3 showed two negative PCRs, clearance, or symptom resolution. In the study's own analysis: Estimated nucleated cell counts came from reference gene primer amplification. Assay: immunoSEQ multiplex PCR; the TCRdb copy retains only in-frame clones and omits some. Clone size and V and J calls were adopted from that table, with D and trimming inferred from the DNA. The sample lists around 200,000 clones, more than 70% seen once, with 6.2% in the top ten. Trimming stripped 6 bases from V and 3 bases from J, with 8 bases between. Germline CDR1 is SQVTM and CDR2 is ANQGSEA. The CDR3 length is 12 residues.

V usage is TRBV29-1 and J usage is TRBJ1-4; D is undetermined. This TCR was sampled from a man aged 35 to 55 who had recovered from COVID-19. Sequencing was carried out using PBMCs or T cells enriched from blood (not recorded which). The CDR3 loop is CSVQMANEKLFF. CDR3 sequence (DNA): TGCAGCGTCCAGATGGCTAATGAAAAACTGTTTTTT. Filled out from reference TRBV29-1 and TRBJ1-4, the complete variable domain reads SAVISQKPSRDICQRGTSLTIQCQVDSQVTMMFWYRQQPGQSLTLIATANQGSEATYESGFVIDKFPISRPNLTFSTLTVSNMSPEDSSIYLCSVQMANEKLFFGSGTQLSVL.